The 15 T cell receptor beta chains reported below all come from one sample, sequenced in a study of blood T cell repertoires in COVID-19. Sequencing was performed with immunoSEQ multiplex PCR; in TCRdb, only in-frame clones are kept and a portion is missing. This repertoire shows about 70,000 clones, around four fifths found once; its top ten account for approximately 1.7%. The sequencing sample was made of peripheral blood. Every receptor here comes from a woman aged 55-69 years with acute or convalescent COVID-19.

The chain recombines TRBV6-5 with TRBJ1-5, with TRBD1 matching over 9 bases. Germline CDR1 reads MNHEY; CDR2 reads SVGAGI. The CDR3 is 15 amino acids. Germline trimming cut 6 bases from V and 4 bases from J; bases unmatched to any gene: 7. CDR3 residues: CASSPDRGANQPQHF. The DNA of the CDR3 is TGTGCCAGCAGCCCAGACAGGGGGGCAAATCAGCCCCAGCATTTT.

This clone appeared a few times. The gene calls are TRBV5-1 and TRBJ2-1; 7 bases align to TRBD1. CDR1 and CDR2 (germline): SGHRS, YFSETQ. This CDR3 comprises 15 residues. Germline trimming cut 4 bases from V and 4 bases from J; bases unmatched to any gene: 8. The CDR3 bases are TGCGCCAGCAGCCATACAGGGGAAAAATACAATGAGCAGTTCTTC. This sequence encodes CASSHTGEKYNEQFF. Complete variable domain (other parts from reference TRBV5-1 and TRBJ2-1): KAGVTQTPRYLIKTRGQQVTLSCSPISGHRSVSWYQQTPGQGLQFLFEYFSETQRNKGNFPGRFSGRQFSNSRSEMNVSTLELGDSALYLCASSHTGEKYNEQFFGPGTRLTVL.

The genes are TRBV5-1 and TRBJ2-7, with D maybe TRBD1 (5 bases). The CDR3 length is 16 residues. The V end lost 4 bases, the J end lost 5 bases, and 22 bases lay between the germline ends. Looked up from germline, CDR1 is SGHRS and CDR2 is YFSETQ. The CDR3 region is CASSQAGIGIFDEQYF. Here the CDR3 DNA reads TGCGCCAGCAGCCAGGCAGGGATTGGGATTTTCGACGAGCAGTACTTC.

The V and J genes are TRBV6-5 and TRBJ1-6; D unclear. The CDR3 is made up of 15 amino acids. Germline values: CDR1 MNHEY, CDR2 SVGAGI. The V end lost 7 bases, the J end lost 0 bases, and 10 bases lay between the germline ends. The CDR3 loop reads CASTVSSSYNSPLHF. The CDR3 region has the DNA TGTGCCAGCACCGTTTCTAGCTCCTATAATTCACCCCTCCACTTT.

This chain uses TRBV18 with TRBJ1-2, with TRBD1 identical over 11 bases. V was clipped by 4 bases and J by 6 bases; unmatched bases: 4. The CDR3 loop spans 14 amino acids. Germline assignment: CDR1 KGHSH and CDR2 LQKENI. CDR3 sequence (DNA): TGTGCCAGCTCACAACTGGACAGGGGGCATGGCTACACCTTC. As protein: CASSQLDRGHGYTF.

The CDR3 coding sequence is TGTGCCAGCAGCCTCAACCTCGGGACAGGGGCCAACGTCCTGACTTTC. Protein: CASSLNLGTGANVLTF. The chain is built from TRBV11-3 and TRBJ2-6, with D perhaps matching TRBD1 (6 bases). CDR1 SGHNT and CDR2 YENEEA come from the germline V gene. The CDR3 extends over 16 amino acids. V lost 5 bases and J lost 4, with 15 bases in between.

The J gene is TRBJ1-6, the V gene TRBV7-9; no definite D call. Germline V gene lookup returns CDR1 SEHNR and CDR2 FQNEAQ (reference sequence). The CDR3 sequence is 14 residues long. V shed 5 bases and J shed 7 bases, with 12 bases lying between them. Here the CDR3 DNA reads TGTGCCAGCAGCCCTAAATCCCCGAATTCACCCCTCCACTTT. Its protein is CASSPKSPNSPLHF.

The chain joins TRBV10-3 to TRBJ1-2; no clear D gene. This CDR3 spans 13 amino acids. Germline-derived CDR1 and CDR2 are ENHRY and SYGVKD. V was cut by 0 bases and J by 8 bases, with 10 bases left in between. The CDR3 sequence: CAISESEDLGYTF. CDR3 nucleotide sequence: TGTGCCATCAGTGAGTCCGAGGACTTAGGCTACACCTTC.

This clone was seen just once. The chain combines TRBV30 with TRBJ2-5, with 11 bases aligning to TRBD2. The length of the CDR3 is 15 residues. Germline CDR1 GTSNPN, CDR2 SVGIG (reference sequence). Losses at the gene ends were 2 bases for V and 7 bases for J; bases not matched to a gene: 9. The chain's CDR3 is CAWSYSGGGSGTQYF. CDR3 nucleotides: TGTGCCTGGAGTTATAGCGGGGGGGGCTCCGGGACCCAGTACTTC.

The genes are TRBV28 and TRBJ1-1; 8 bases match TRBD1. This CDR3 is built from 16 residues. CDR1 MDHEN and CDR2 SYDVKM come from the germline V gene. The junction had 12 bases not matched to a gene; V was cut back by 4 bases and J by 5 bases. The CDR3 is CASSSRGRGRSTEAFF. For the CDR3, the DNA is TGTGCCAGCAGTTCCAGGGGGCGAGGGAGATCGACTGAAGCTTTCTTT. The variable domain in full, with the rest retrieved from reference TRBV28 and TRBJ1-1, is DVKVTQSSRYLVKRTGEKVFLECVQDMDHENMFWYRQDPGLGLRLIYFSYDVKMKEKGDIPEGYSVSREKKERFSLILESASTNQTSMYLCASSSRGRGRSTEAFFGQGTRLTVV.

Here the CDR3 DNA reads TGCAGTGCTAGTACCCCAGGCTATGGCTACACCTTC. This codes for CSASTPGYGYTF. The chain is built from TRBV20-1 and TRBJ1-2, with no clear D. Trimming removed 3 bases at V and 4 bases at J, with 9 bases between. Germline V lookup: CDR1 DFQATT, CDR2 SNEGSKA (reference sequence). The CDR3 runs 12 residues.

The chain is built from TRBV18 and TRBJ2-5; 7 bases are shared with TRBD1. CDR3 length equals 14 residues. Germline CDR1 KGHSH, CDR2 LQKENI. V shed 2 bases and J 2 bases; nucleotides not matched to a gene: 2. Here the CDR3 DNA reads TGTGCCAGCTCACCAGGCAGGGGGCAAGAGACCCAGTACTTC. Protein sequence: CASSPGRGQETQYF.

V usage is TRBV5-1 and J usage is TRBJ2-7; TRBD2 matches at 9 bases. There are 15 residues in the CDR3. Germline V gene sequence: CDR1 SGHRS, CDR2 YFSETQ. V was clipped by 2 bases and J by 3 bases; unmatched bases: 6. The CDR3 sequence: CASSLSGLAGYEQYF. The CDR3 DNA sequence: TGCGCCAGCAGCTTATCGGGACTAGCTGGCTACGAGCAGTACTTC.

The J gene is TRBJ1-2, the V gene TRBV29-1, with D possibly matching TRBD1 (5 bases). Germline CDR1 is SQVTM and CDR2 is ANQGSEA. This CDR3 is built from 12 residues. CDR3 nucleotide sequence: TGCACCACGGACAACCTAAACTATGGCTACACCTTC. It specifies CTTDNLNYGYTF.

This rearrangement joins TRBV28 to TRBJ1-1; D gene uncertain. Per the germline V gene, CDR1 is MDHEN and CDR2 is SYDVKM. This CDR3 contains 13 residues. Trimming shortened V by 7 bases and J by 7 bases, and 16 bases separated the two germline ends. Here the CDR3 reads CASISLGRLEAFF. The CDR3 DNA sequence: TGTGCCAGCATCTCACTAGGACGGCTTGAAGCTTTCTTT.